Below, one T cell receptor (beta chain) is given with its context. This sample was taken from a study of patients and donors after allogeneic stem cell transplantation. CDR3 length equals 13 residues. The V end lost 3 bases, the J end lost 3 bases, and 6 bases lay between the germline ends. The germline CDR1 and CDR2 sequences are SNHLY and FYNNEI. Using its own MiXCR run on the RT-PCR reads, TCRdb lists one record per CDR3 protein. The sample lists approximately 210,000 distinct CDR3 sequences; around two fifths were seen once. The TCR sequence derives from a human donor who was either an allogeneic HSCT recipient or a stem cell or donor lymphocyte infusion donor (not recorded which). It is not recorded whose cells these are; they may come from a transplant donor. Sequenced: blood, either unsorted or a sorted T cell fraction (not recorded which). The chain uses TRBV2 and TRBJ1-5; no clear D gene. The CDR3 here is CASSDRFNQPQHF. The CDR3 DNA reads TGTGCCAGCAGTGATAGGTTCAATCAGCCCCAGCATTTT.